The source of this TCR beta chain is a study of a mutant IDH1 vaccine in newly diagnosed glioma. Across the study: First vaccine doses came 4-6 weeks after radiotherapy alone, or with temozolomide cycles. Males made up 62.5% and females about 40% of treated patients, whose mean age was about 40 years. Most patients had received both radiotherapy and temozolomide, the prior options being radiotherapy, temozolomide, or both. Regarding the study as a whole: Top peripheral T cell clonotype shifts appeared unrelated to pseudoprogression.

Trimming shortened V by 0 bases and J by 4 bases, and 9 bases separated the two germline ends. CDR3 length: 14 amino acids. The germline V gene encodes CDR1 MNHEY and CDR2 SVGAGI. Time point reported: week 47, end of study. With topical imiquimod, each dose of the vaccine consisted of 300 ug of mutant IDH1 20-mer peptide. Profiled with immunoSEQ multiplex PCR; TCRdb holds only in-frame clones, not every one. This sample has some 10,000 clones, with roughly four fifths found just once. This clone was seen once. The antigen is undetermined. This specimen consisted of PBMCs, obtained from a glioma patient whose treatment included an IDH1 peptide vaccine. The TCR was taken from a man in his thirties or forties with glioma. The chain recombines TRBV6-5 with TRBJ1-1; no clear D gene. CDR3: CASSYSGRATEAFF. CDR3 nucleotides: TGTGCCAGCAGTTACTCGGGGAGGGCCACTGAAGCTTTCTTT.